One and the same sample provided the 7 T cell receptor beta chains below, sequenced in a study of blood T cell repertoires in COVID-19. The repertoire was sequenced with immunoSEQ multiplex PCR; TCRdb's copy has only in-frame clones and lacks some. The sample includes about 140,000 clones, around 82% seen only once; the top ten take approximately 3.9%. The sample taken for sequencing was peripheral blood. The source is a woman aged 60 to 75 with acute or convalescent COVID-19.

This chain connects TRBV6-5 to TRBJ1-2; 8 nucleotides align to TRBD1. The CDR3 has 13 amino acids. Germline V gene lookup returns CDR1 MNHEY and CDR2 SVGAGI. The V and J ends lost 6 bases and 7 bases, in that order; junction bases with no gene match: 7. The CDR3 loop reads CASSWGQEAGYTF. The CDR3 DNA sequence: TGTGCCAGCAGCTGGGGACAGGAGGCTGGCTACACCTTC.

This clone was seen just once. Here the CDR3 DNA reads TGTGCCAGCAGCCGCCAGGGACAGGGGTCCGGGGAGCTGTTTTTT. Its translation: CASSRQGQGSGELFF. J is TRBJ2-2 and V is TRBV5-5; 10 bases line up with TRBD1. From germline, CDR1 is SGHKS and CDR2 YYEKEE (reference sequence). The V segment lost 4 bases and the J segment 6 bases; nucleotides outside the gene matches: 6. There are 15 residues in the CDR3.

The gene calls are TRBV28 and TRBJ1-2; D possibly corresponds to TRBD1 (6 bases). Trimming left V 5 bases short and J 2 bases short, with 12 bases between. The CDR3 has 14 residues. In germline, CDR1 is MDHEN, CDR2 SYDVKM. For the CDR3, the DNA is TGTGCCAGCAGTCCGGACAGCGCGAACTATGGCTACACCTTC. Translating gives CASSPDSANYGYTF.

This clone was seen a single time. A much bigger clone sits one base away, suggesting this may be a read error. This chain uses TRBV2 with TRBJ1-2, with D maybe TRBD1 (6 bases). The V gene's germline CDR1 is SNHLY and CDR2 FYNNEI. This CDR3 is built from 13 residues. V lost 5 bases and J lost 4, with 11 bases in between. DNA of the CDR3: TGTGCCAGCAGTTTTACAGGGTCCTATGGCTACACCTTC. Its translation: CASSFTGSYGYTF.

This chain links TRBV4-3 with TRBJ1-2; 7 nucleotides match TRBD1. In germline, CDR1 is LGHNA, CDR2 YSLEER. This CDR3 has 14 residues. Losses at the gene ends were 1 base for V and 8 bases for J; bases not matched to a gene: 7. The CDR3 region is CASSQVLRDRGYTF. The DNA of the CDR3 is TGCGCCAGCAGCCAAGTCCTACGGGACAGAGGCTACACCTTC.

This chain links TRBV20-1 with TRBJ2-7, with 8 bases aligning to TRBD1. Germline loops: CDR1 DFQATT, CDR2 SNEGSKA (reference sequence). The trim removed 3 bases at V and 6 bases at J, leaving 7 bases unmatched. The CDR3 covers 13 residues. The DNA of the CDR3 is TGCAGTGCTAGTTCCGGGACAGGTAGCGAGCAGTACTTC. This codes for CSASSGTGSEQYF.

A few counts support this clone. V gene TRBV7-9 combines with J gene TRBJ2-1, with TRBD2 as a possible D gene (5 bases). With 1 base removed from V and 8 bases from J, the gap between germline ends came to 12 bases. The CDR3 has 14 residues. CDR1 SEHNR and CDR2 FQNEAQ come from the germline V gene (reference sequence). This CDR3 reads CASSLDTGWDEQFF. The DNA of the CDR3 is TGTGCCAGCAGCTTAGATACGGGGTGGGATGAGCAGTTCTTC.